This T cell receptor (beta chain) was sequenced for a study of CD8+ T cells in alopecia areata. General study results and limits: Persistence of many expanded lesional clones was seen in scalp and blood during tofacitinib.

cDNA serving as the sequencing template came from extracted, reverse transcribed RNA. Assay: immunoSEQ multiplex PCR; the TCRdb copy retains only in-frame clones and omits some. The sample lists roughly 40,000 clones, 55% to 75% occurring once. CDR1 GTSNPN and CDR2 SVGIG come from the germline V gene (reference sequence). CDR3 length: 14 amino acids. V dropped 2 bases and J dropped 5 bases, with 16 bases sitting between them. As to treatment: oral pan-JAK inhibitor, 5-10 mg twice daily. PBMCs were stained for CD3, CD4 and CD8, and CD4+ and CD8+ T cells were sorted. This clone was seen a few times. The antigen is unknown.

The receptor was isolated from a human donor with alopecia areata. Source: CD8+ T cells sorted from blood, taken at week 4, from a patient treated with tofacitinib. V and J are TRBV30 and TRBJ2-7; D is possibly TRBD2 (5 bases). CDR3 residues: CAWSPAGAHHEQYF. The CDR3 DNA reads as TGTGCCTGGAGTCCCGCGGGCGCCCACCACGAGCAGTACTTC.